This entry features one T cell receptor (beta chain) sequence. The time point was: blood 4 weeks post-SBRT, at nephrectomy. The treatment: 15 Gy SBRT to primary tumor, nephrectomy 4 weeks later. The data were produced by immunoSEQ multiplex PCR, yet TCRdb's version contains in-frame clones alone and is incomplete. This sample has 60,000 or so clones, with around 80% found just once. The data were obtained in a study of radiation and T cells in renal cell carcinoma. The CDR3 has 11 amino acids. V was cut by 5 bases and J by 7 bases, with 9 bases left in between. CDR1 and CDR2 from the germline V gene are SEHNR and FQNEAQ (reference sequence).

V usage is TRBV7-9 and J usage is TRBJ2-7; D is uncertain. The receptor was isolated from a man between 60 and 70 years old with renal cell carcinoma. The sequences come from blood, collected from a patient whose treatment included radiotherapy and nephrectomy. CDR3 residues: CASSVRREQYF. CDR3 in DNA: TGTGCCAGCAGCGTGCGGAGAGAGCAGTACTTC. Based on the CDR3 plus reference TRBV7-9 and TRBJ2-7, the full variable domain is DTGVSQNPRHKITKRGQNVTFRCDPISEHNRLYWYRQTLGQGPEFLTYFQNEAQLEKSRLLSDRFSAERPKGSFSTLEIQRTEQGDSAMYLCASSVRREQYFGPGTRLTVT.